The 27 T cell receptor beta chains listed next were all sequenced from one sample in a study of blood T cell repertoires in COVID-19. TCRdb's copy holds only in-frame clones and misses some; the assay was immunoSEQ multiplex PCR. This sample has approximately 300,000 clones, with approximately 90% found just once. Material for sequencing was peripheral blood. The receptor set was obtained from a woman in her 50s with COVID-19, enrolled during active disease.

The V call is TRBV5-8, the J call TRBJ2-7, with 9 positions matching TRBD2. The CDR3 extends over 17 amino acids. V gave up 5 bases and J gave up 4 bases; unmatched junction bases: 16. Germline CDR1 is SGHTS and CDR2 is YDEGEE. Here the CDR3 DNA reads TGTGCCAGCAGGCACAGGGGAATTAGCGGGAGTTCTTACGAGCAGTACTTC. Its protein is CASRHRGISGSSYEQYF.

The rearrangement uses TRBV30 and TRBJ1-1; possible D gene TRBD1, 6 bases. V gave up 4 bases and J gave up 3 bases, with 15 bases separating them. Germline V gene lookup returns CDR1 GTSNPN and CDR2 SVGIG (reference sequence). The CDR3 length is 14 residues. The CDR3 nucleotides read TGTGCCTGGACTCAGGCGGGGGCCGACACTGAAGCTTTCTTT. Amino acids: CAWTQAGADTEAFF.

This clone has only one observation. The chain employs TRBV18 and TRBJ1-4; D is unclear. The CDR3 consists of 14 residues. V was shortened by 3 bases and J by 2 bases, with 7 bases between the two germline ends. The germline V gene has CDR1 KGHSH and CDR2 LQKENI. CDR3 protein: CASSPYSTNEKLFF. The CDR3 DNA reads as TGTGCCAGCTCACCTTATTCCACTAATGAAAAACTGTTTTTT. Drawing the rest from reference TRBV18 and TRBJ1-4, the complete variable domain is NAGVMQNPRHLVRRRGQEARLRCSPMKGHSHVYWYRQLPEEGLKFMVYLQKENIIDESGMPKERFSAEFPKEGPSILRIQQVVRGDSAAYFCASSPYSTNEKLFFGSGTQLSVL.

V usage is TRBV13 and J usage is TRBJ2-1; 13 bases are shared with TRBD2. CDR3 length: 15 residues. Germline trimming cut 6 bases from V and 7 bases from J; bases unmatched to any gene: 6. Germline V gene lookup returns CDR1 PRHDT and CDR2 FYEKMQ (reference sequence). The chain's CDR3 is CASRRLAGGNNEQFF. The DNA of the CDR3 is TGTGCCAGCAGACGACTAGCGGGAGGCAATAATGAGCAGTTCTTC.

This clone was counted a few times. The rearrangement joins TRBV7-9 to TRBJ1-2; 8 nucleotides align to TRBD1. The CDR3 totals 16 residues. Germline CDR1 reads SEHNR; CDR2 reads FQNEAQ (reference sequence). V was pared by 5 bases and J by 4 bases, with 12 bases of the junction left unmatched. The CDR3, as DNA: TGTGCCAGCAGCCCAATCCCCGGGACAGGTTTCTATGGCTACACCTTC. Protein: CASSPIPGTGFYGYTF. The whole variable domain, remainder taken from reference TRBV7-9 and TRBJ1-2, is DTGVSQNPRHKITKRGQNVTFRCDPISEHNRLYWYRQTLGQGPEFLTYFQNEAQLEKSRLLSDRFSAERPKGSFSTLEIQRTEQGDSAMYLCASSPIPGTGFYGYTFGSGTRLTVV.

This chain connects TRBV7-9 to TRBJ2-6; possibly TRBD1 for D (6 bases). This CDR3 is built from 17 residues. V lost 3 bases and J lost 3, with 15 bases in between. The V gene's germline CDR1 is SEHNR and CDR2 FQNEAQ (reference sequence). The DNA of the CDR3 is TGTGCCAGCAGCTTCCGGGACACCTTATTTGGGGCCAACGTCCTGACTTTC. It translates to CASSFRDTLFGANVLTF.

The chain recombines TRBV7-9 with TRBJ2-7; TRBD2 matches 7 bases. The germline V gene has CDR1 SEHNR and CDR2 FQNEAQ (reference sequence). Losses at the gene ends were 1 base for V and 6 bases for J; bases not matched to a gene: 9. The CDR3 runs 15 residues. The CDR3 DNA reads TGTGCCAGCAGCTTAGGGGAGGGAGGGTCGCGCGAGCAGTACTTC. It specifies CASSLGEGGSREQYF.

The genes are TRBV12-5 and TRBJ2-2; perhaps TRBD1 as D (6 bases). The germline gives CDR1 LGHNT, CDR2 FRNRAP. Trimming shortened V by 1 base and J by 5 bases, and 17 bases separated the two germline ends. This CDR3 contains 17 residues. DNA of the CDR3: TGTGCTAGTGGTTTGGCCCTTCAGGGGCGTCGGACCGGGGAGCTGTTTTTT. Translated, it gives CASGLALQGRRTGELFF.

The rearrangement joins TRBV10-1 to TRBJ2-3; TRBD2 is a possible D gene (6 bases). V gave up 2 bases and J gave up 4 bases, with 10 bases separating them. The CDR3 is made up of 14 amino acids. The germline V gene encodes CDR1 WNHNN and CDR2 SYGVQD (reference sequence). In DNA, the CDR3 is TGCGCCAGCAGTGAGGACGGGAGAGCAGATACGCAGTATTTT. Protein sequence: CASSEDGRADTQYF.

This clone has just one count. V gene TRBV18 combines with J gene TRBJ1-1; tentatively, D is TRBD1 (6 bases). Germline V gene lookup returns CDR1 KGHSH and CDR2 LQKENI. The CDR3 has 15 amino acids. Trimming removed 0 bases from V and 1 base from J, with 9 bases in between. This chain's CDR3 is CASSPPGGRNTEAFF. The CDR3 DNA sequence: TGTGCCAGCTCACCACCGGGGGGGCGGAACACTGAAGCTTTCTTT. Variable domain in full (rest from reference TRBV18 and TRBJ1-1): NAGVMQNPRHLVRRRGQEARLRCSPMKGHSHVYWYRQLPEEGLKFMVYLQKENIIDESGMPKERFSAEFPKEGPSILRIQQVVRGDSAAYFCASSPPGGRNTEAFFGQGTRLTVV.

The chain joins TRBV27 to TRBJ1-4; D might be TRBD1 (6 bases). Trimming left V 5 bases short and J 2 bases short, with 12 bases between. Per germline, CDR1 MNHEY and CDR2 SMNVEV (reference sequence). The CDR3 is made up of 15 amino acids. The CDR3 protein is CASSPEGVTNEKLFF. DNA for the CDR3: TGTGCCAGCAGTCCCGAGGGGGTCACTAATGAAAAACTGTTTTTT. Filled out from reference TRBV27 and TRBJ1-4, the complete variable domain reads EAQVTQNPRYLITVTGKKLTVTCSQNMNHEYMSWYRQDPGLGLRQIYYSMNVEVTDKGDVPEGYKVSRKEKRNFPLILESPSPNQTSLYFCASSPEGVTNEKLFFGSGTQLSVL.

In its sample, this clone was seen a few times. The chain uses TRBV4-2 and TRBJ2-1; 8 nucleotides match TRBD2. V lost 0 bases, J lost 6 bases, and 1 base stayed unmatched. CDR1 is LGHNA, CDR2 YNFKEQ, per germline. The CDR3 is made up of 14 amino acids. The CDR3 DNA reads TGTGCCAGCAGCCAAGAGGGGACTAGCAATGAGCAGTTCTTC. Its protein is CASSQEGTSNEQFF.

This chain joins TRBV6-2 or TRBV6-3 and TRBJ2-3; weak D call: TRBD2 (5 bases). CDR3 length: 14 residues. Trimming took off 5 bases at V and 0 bases at J, with 9 bases between the two ends. Germline V gene lookup returns CDR1 MNHEY and CDR2 SVGEGT. CDR3 DNA: TGTGCCAGCAGTGGGCGGGCGAGCACAGATACGCAGTATTTT. Translated: CASSGRASTDTQYF.

The gene calls are TRBV7-2 and TRBJ2-1; 7 positions match TRBD2. The germline V gene encodes CDR1 SGHTA and CDR2 FQGNSA. Trimming took 1 base from V and 7 from J; bases not matched to a gene: 7. This CDR3 is 15 amino acids long. For the CDR3, the DNA is TGTGCCAGCAGCTTAGTGGGAGGGTCGGTAAATGAGCAGTTCTTC. Its protein is CASSLVGGSVNEQFF.

This CDR3 reads CSVDEGTGANVLTF. In DNA form, the CDR3 reads TGCAGCGTTGACGAGGGTACGGGGGCCAACGTCCTGACTTTC. V gene TRBV29-1 combines with J gene TRBJ2-6, with D maybe TRBD2 (5 bases). V lost 3 bases to trimming and J lost 4 bases, with 10 bases between them. Germline CDR1 and CDR2: SQVTM and ANQGSEA. The CDR3 is made up of 14 amino acids.

The table lists this clone with a count of one. The J gene is TRBJ2-2, the V gene TRBV2; tentative D call: TRBD2 (5 bases). The CDR3 extends over 15 amino acids. Germline V gives CDR1 SNHLY, CDR2 FYNNEI. The V end was cut by 7 bases, the J end by 1 base, with 13 bases between. The CDR3 sequence is CASTVFGENTGELFF. DNA for the CDR3: TGTGCCAGCACTGTTTTCGGGGAGAACACCGGGGAGCTGTTTTTT.

This chain links TRBV9 with TRBJ2-7, with a tentative D call TRBD2 (5 bases). This CDR3 has 14 residues. The V gene's germline CDR1 is SGDLS and CDR2 YYNGEE. V was pared by 0 bases and J by 3 bases, with 10 bases between. The CDR3 nucleotides are TGTGCCAGCAGCGTAGGAGGAGGACGCTACGAGCAGTACTTC. Translating gives CASSVGGGRYEQYF.

Worth noting for this clone: The same CDR3 can be traced to other DNA sequences in this sample. This rearrangement joins TRBV19 to TRBJ1-2, with D uncertain. The CDR3 extends over 13 amino acids. The V gene's germline CDR1 is LNHDA and CDR2 SQIVND (reference sequence). Between the trimmed V and J ends, which lost 3 bases and 5 bases, there was a span of 10 bases. CDR3 nucleotide sequence: TGTGCCAGTAGTATTACGGGAACATATGGCTACACCTTC. Its translation is CASSITGTYGYTF.

This clone showed up just once. The V gene is TRBV9, the J gene TRBJ2-3; TRBD2 matches at 7 bases. With V trimmed by 3 bases and J by 6 bases, 10 bases remained unmatched. The germline CDR1 and CDR2 sequences are SGDLS and YYNGEE. The CDR3 has 15 residues. The CDR3 region is CASSANEGGPDTQYF. CDR3 bases: TGTGCCAGCAGCGCCAATGAGGGAGGGCCTGATACGCAGTATTTT.

The chain carries TRBV5-4 and TRBJ1-6; possibly TRBD1 for D (5 bases). Germline CDR1 SGHNT, CDR2 YYREEE (reference sequence). The CDR3 runs 16 residues. The V gene lost 4 bases and the J gene lost 9 bases, with 20 bases spanning the gap. The CDR3 spells CASSGTGTQRSSPLHF. Written as DNA, the CDR3 is TGTGCCAGCAGCGGAACCGGGACTCAAAGGAGTTCACCCCTCCACTTT.

The chain is built from TRBV27 and TRBJ2-7; 10 nucleotides line up with TRBD1. Per germline, CDR1 MNHEY and CDR2 SMNVEV (reference sequence). The ends lost 2 bases at V and 3 bases at J; junction bases unmatched: 4. The CDR3 covers 15 residues. CDR3 sequence reads: CASSLLWTGGYEQYF. The CDR3 DNA is TGTGCCAGCAGTTTACTTTGGACAGGGGGCTACGAGCAGTACTTC.

The CDR3 DNA reads TGTGCCAGCAGCTGGGACAGGGGACGCACCGGGGAGCTGTTTTTT. This encodes CASSWDRGRTGELFF. V gene TRBV11-3 combines with J gene TRBJ2-2, with TRBD1 identical over 10 bases. The J segment lost 4 bases and the V segment lost 4 bases, leaving 3 bases of the junction unmatched. The CDR3 runs to 15 residues. Germline V gene sequence: CDR1 SGHNT, CDR2 YENEEA.

This chain uses TRBV5-4 with TRBJ2-1, with TRBD2 identical over 13 bases. Trimming cost V 1 base and J 4 bases; bases outside gene matches: 2. The CDR3 covers 16 residues. Germline CDR1 reads SGHNT; CDR2 reads YYREEE (reference sequence). The CDR3 is CASSLKLAGGYNEQFF. CDR3 nucleotides: TGTGCCAGCAGCTTGAAACTAGCGGGAGGGTACAATGAGCAGTTCTTC.

This clone has a single count. An end of the junction does not agree with germline; a read error may underlie this. The chain is built from TRBV7-3 and TRBJ2-5, with 8 bases matching TRBD2. The length of the CDR3 is 15 residues. The V gene's germline CDR1 is SGHTA and CDR2 FQGTGA. CDR3 protein: CASSPGLAEQGTQYF. CDR3 DNA sequence: TGTGCCAGCAGCCCTGGACTAGCAGAACAAGGGACCCAGTACTTC.

The chain couples TRBV9 to TRBJ1-2; 8 positions match TRBD1. J gave up 6 bases and V 0 bases, and 13 bases lay outside the gene matches. Germline V gene lookup returns CDR1 SGDLS and CDR2 YYNGEE. The CDR3 totals 17 residues. In DNA form, the CDR3 reads TGTGCCAGCAGCGTAGCTAATATGGACAGGGAACCCCATGGCTACACCTTC. Its protein is CASSVANMDREPHGYTF.

V and J are TRBV3-1 (or the pseudogene TRBV3-2) and TRBJ2-3; D is uncertain. Per the germline V gene, CDR1 is LGHDT and CDR2 is YNNKEL (reference sequence). The CDR3 spans 14 residues. V was cut by 0 bases and J by 1 base, with 5 bases left in between. This CDR3 reads CASSQERGTDTQYF. In DNA form, the CDR3 reads TGTGCCAGCAGCCAAGAACGAGGCACAGATACGCAGTATTTT.

This chain connects TRBV4-3 to TRBJ1-2; 8 nucleotides agree with TRBD1. This CDR3 has 16 amino acids. Germline V gives CDR1 LGHNA, CDR2 YSLEER. J was trimmed by 7 bases and V by 0 bases; bases with no gene match: 10. The CDR3 DNA follows: TGCGCCAGCAGCCAAGAAGCAGGGGGCTGGTCTGGTGGCTACACCTTC. The encoded protein is CASSQEAGGWSGGYTF.